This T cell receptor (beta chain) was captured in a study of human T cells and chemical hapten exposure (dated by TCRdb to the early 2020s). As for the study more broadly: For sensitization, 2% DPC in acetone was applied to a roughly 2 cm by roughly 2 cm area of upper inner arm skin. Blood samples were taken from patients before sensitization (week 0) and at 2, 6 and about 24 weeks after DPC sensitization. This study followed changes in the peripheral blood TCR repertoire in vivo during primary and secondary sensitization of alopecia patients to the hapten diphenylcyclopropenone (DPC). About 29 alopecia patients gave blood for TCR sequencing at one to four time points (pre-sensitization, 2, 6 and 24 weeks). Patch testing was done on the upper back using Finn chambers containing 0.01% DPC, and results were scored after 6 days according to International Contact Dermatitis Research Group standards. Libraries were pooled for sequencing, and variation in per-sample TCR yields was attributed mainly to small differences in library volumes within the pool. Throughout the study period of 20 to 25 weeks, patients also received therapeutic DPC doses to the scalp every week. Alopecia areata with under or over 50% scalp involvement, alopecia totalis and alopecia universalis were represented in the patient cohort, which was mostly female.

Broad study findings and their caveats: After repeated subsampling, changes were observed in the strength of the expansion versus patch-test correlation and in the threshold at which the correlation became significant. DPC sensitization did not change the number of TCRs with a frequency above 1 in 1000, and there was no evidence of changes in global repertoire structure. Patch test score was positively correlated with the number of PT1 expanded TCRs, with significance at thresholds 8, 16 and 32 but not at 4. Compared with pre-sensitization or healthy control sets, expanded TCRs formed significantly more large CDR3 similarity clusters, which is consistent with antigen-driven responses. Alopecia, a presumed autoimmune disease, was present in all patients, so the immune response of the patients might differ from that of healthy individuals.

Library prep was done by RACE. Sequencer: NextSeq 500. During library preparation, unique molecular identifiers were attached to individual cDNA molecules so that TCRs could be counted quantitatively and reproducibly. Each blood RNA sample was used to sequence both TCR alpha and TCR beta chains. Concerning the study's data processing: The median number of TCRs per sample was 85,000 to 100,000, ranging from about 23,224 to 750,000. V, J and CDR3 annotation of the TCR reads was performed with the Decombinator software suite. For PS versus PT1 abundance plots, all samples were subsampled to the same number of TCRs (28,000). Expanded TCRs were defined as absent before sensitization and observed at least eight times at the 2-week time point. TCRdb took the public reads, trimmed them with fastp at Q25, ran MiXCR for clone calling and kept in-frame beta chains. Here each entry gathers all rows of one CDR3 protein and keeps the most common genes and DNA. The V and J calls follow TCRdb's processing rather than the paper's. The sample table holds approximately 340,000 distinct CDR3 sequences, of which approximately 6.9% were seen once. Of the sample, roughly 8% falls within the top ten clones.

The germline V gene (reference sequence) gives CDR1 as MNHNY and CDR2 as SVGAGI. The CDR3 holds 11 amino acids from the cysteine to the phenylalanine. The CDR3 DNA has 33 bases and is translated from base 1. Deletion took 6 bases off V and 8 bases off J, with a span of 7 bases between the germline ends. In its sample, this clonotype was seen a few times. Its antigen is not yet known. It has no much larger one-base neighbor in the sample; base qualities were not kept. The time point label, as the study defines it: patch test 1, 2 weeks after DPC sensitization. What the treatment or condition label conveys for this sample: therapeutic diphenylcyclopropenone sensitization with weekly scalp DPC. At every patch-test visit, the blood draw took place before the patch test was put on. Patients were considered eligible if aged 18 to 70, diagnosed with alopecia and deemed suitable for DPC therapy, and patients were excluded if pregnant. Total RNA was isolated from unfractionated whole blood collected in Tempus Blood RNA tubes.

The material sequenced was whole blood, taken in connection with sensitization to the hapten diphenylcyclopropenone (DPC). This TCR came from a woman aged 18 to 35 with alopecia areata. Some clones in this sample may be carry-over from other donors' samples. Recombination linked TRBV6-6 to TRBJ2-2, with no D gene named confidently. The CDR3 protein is CASRNPGELFF. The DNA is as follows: TGTGCCAGCAGGAATCCGGGGGAGCTGTTTTTT.